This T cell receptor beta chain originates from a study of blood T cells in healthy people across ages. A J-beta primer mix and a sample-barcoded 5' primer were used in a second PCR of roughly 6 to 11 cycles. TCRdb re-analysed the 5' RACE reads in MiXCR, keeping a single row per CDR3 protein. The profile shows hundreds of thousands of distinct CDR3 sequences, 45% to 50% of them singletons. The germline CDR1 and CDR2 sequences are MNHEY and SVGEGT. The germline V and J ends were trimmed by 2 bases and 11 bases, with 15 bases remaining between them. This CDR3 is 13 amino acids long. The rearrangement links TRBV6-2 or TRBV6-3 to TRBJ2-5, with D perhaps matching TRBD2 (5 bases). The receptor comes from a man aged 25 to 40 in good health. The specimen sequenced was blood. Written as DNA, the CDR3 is TGTGCCAGCAGTTACACCGGGGAGCTTGGGCAGTACTTC. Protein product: CASSYTGELGQYF.